Given below is one T cell receptor beta chain in context. Produced via immunoSEQ multiplex PCR; TCRdb's table is partial and in-frame only. The data contain about 400,000 clones, roughly 88% of them singletons. The data derive from a study of blood T cell repertoires in COVID-19. V shed 0 bases and J shed 8 bases, with 19 bases lying between them. The CDR3 loop spans 15 amino acids. In germline, CDR1 is GTSNPN, CDR2 SVGIG (reference sequence). The chain has TRBV30 and TRBJ1-1; unclear D gene. This receptor was identified in a woman aged 35 to 49 with acute COVID-19. The sequenced sample consisted of PBMCs or T cells enriched from blood (not recorded which). DNA for the CDR3: TGTGCCTGGAGTGTATCAGGACCAAGCGGCCTGGAAGCTTTCTTT. It specifies CAWSVSGPSGLEAFF.